The entry below describes one T cell receptor (beta chain). Its antigen is as yet unknown. This sample stems from a study of shared clonotypes between healthy human individuals. Profiled with immunoSEQ multiplex PCR; TCRdb holds only in-frame clones, not every one. This sample yields around 2.1 million clones, of which more than 85% are seen a single time; more than 1.5% belongs to the top ten. CD45RO-negative cells were positively selected for CCR7, leaving out terminally differentiated effector memory CD45RA+ cells. Donors comprised only Caucasian adults living in Nashville, Tennessee. V gave up 4 bases and J gave up 4 bases, with 14 bases separating them. The germline CDR1 and CDR2 sequences are LGHNA and YNFKEQ. The CDR3 covers 14 residues. Study-level results: Sequencing depth was expected to affect clonotype sharing among donors. Relative to their counterparts shared across all four donors, non-shared clonotypes exhibited diminished generation probabilities.

The chain is built from TRBV4-2 and TRBJ2-7; D gene ambiguous. This receptor was taken from a man aged 18-30 years in good health. Some clones in this sample may be carry-over from other donors' samples. Input material: naive CD8+ T cells from PBMCs. CDR3 loop: CASSPGVVGYEQYF. The CDR3 DNA follows: TGTGCCAGCAGCCCAGGAGTCGTCGGATACGAGCAGTACTTC.